Below, 8 T cell receptor beta chains from the same sample are listed, as sequenced in a study of blood T cell repertoires in COVID-19. The data were produced by immunoSEQ multiplex PCR, yet TCRdb's version contains in-frame clones alone and is incomplete. Among 90,000 to 110,000 clones listed, roughly 84% were seen once. The material sequenced was peripheral blood. These receptors came from a woman between 50 and 59 years old with acute or convalescent COVID-19.

The chain couples TRBV10-2 to TRBJ1-2, with D hard to call. V lost 0 bases and J lost 12, with 29 bases in between. The CDR3 runs to 18 residues. Per germline, CDR1 WSHSY and CDR2 SAAADI. CDR3 in DNA: TGCGCCAGCAGTGAGTCGATAACTACCATCAGCTGGTTTGCTAAAGACACCTTC. The encoded protein is CASSESITTISWFAKDTF.

This clone was detected once. J is TRBJ1-2 and V is TRBV5-1, with D unresolved. V was shortened by 0 bases and J by 0 bases, with 12 bases between the two germline ends. CDR1 is SGHRS, CDR2 YFSETQ, per germline. This CDR3 comprises 16 residues. CDR3: CASSLAKGDPNYGYTF. The CDR3 region has the DNA TGCGCCAGCAGCTTGGCCAAGGGAGACCCTAACTATGGCTACACCTTC.

The chain carries TRBV14 and TRBJ1-6; a possible D gene is TRBD1 (5 bases). V lost 2 bases and J 2 bases, leaving 10 bases between the germline ends. Germline V gene data show CDR1 as SGHDN and CDR2 as FVKESK. The CDR3 consists of 16 residues. The CDR3 reads CASSQPGHAYNSPLHF. CDR3 coding DNA: TGTGCCAGCAGCCAACCCGGACACGCCTATAATTCACCCCTCCACTTT.

The rearrangement uses TRBV5-8 and TRBJ1-1, with 8 positions matching TRBD1. The CDR3 is 14 residues long. Germline V gives CDR1 SGHTS, CDR2 YDEGEE. The ends lost 6 bases at V and 4 bases at J; junction bases unmatched: 8. CDR3 in DNA: TGTGCCAGCACCGGCAGGGGGCAGGTCACTGAAGCTTTCTTT. Protein: CASTGRGQVTEAFF.

The rearrangement uses TRBV20-1 and TRBJ1-1; D perhaps matches TRBD1 (6 bases). The V gene's germline CDR1 is DFQATT and CDR2 SNEGSKA (reference sequence). Trimming shortened V by 5 bases and J by 3 bases, and 7 bases separated the two germline ends. The CDR3 is 11 residues long. CDR3 DNA: TGCAGTGCTCCAGGGGACACTGAAGCTTTCTTT. Its translation: CSAPGDTEAFF.

The chain has TRBV4-1 and TRBJ2-3; 13 bases align to TRBD2. V lost 0 bases and J lost 3; bases outside the gene matches: 3. The CDR3 runs 17 residues. Per the germline V gene, CDR1 is MGHRA and CDR2 is YSYEKL. Written as DNA, the CDR3 is TGCGCCAGCAGCCAAGATGGGACTAGCGGGGTGACAGATACGCAGTATTTT. This sequence encodes CASSQDGTSGVTDTQYF.

The V call is TRBV15, the J call TRBJ1-1; 7 bases agree with TRBD1. Germline loops: CDR1 LNHNV, CDR2 YYDKDF (reference sequence). V gave up 1 base and J gave up 5 bases; unmatched junction bases: 4. The CDR3 sequence is 14 residues long. CDR3 in amino acids: CATSRGDRVTEAFF. The CDR3 bases are TGTGCCACCAGCAGAGGAGACAGGGTGACTGAAGCTTTCTTT.

This clone was counted once. The V call is TRBV12-3 or TRBV12-4, the J call TRBJ1-2, with TRBD1 identical over 8 bases. V was clipped by 3 bases and J by 14 bases; unmatched bases: 11. CDR3 size: 13 residues. The CDR3 region is CASSLGGQVGQTF. As DNA, the CDR3 is TGTGCCAGCAGTTTGGGGGGACAGGTGGGGCAGACCTTC.